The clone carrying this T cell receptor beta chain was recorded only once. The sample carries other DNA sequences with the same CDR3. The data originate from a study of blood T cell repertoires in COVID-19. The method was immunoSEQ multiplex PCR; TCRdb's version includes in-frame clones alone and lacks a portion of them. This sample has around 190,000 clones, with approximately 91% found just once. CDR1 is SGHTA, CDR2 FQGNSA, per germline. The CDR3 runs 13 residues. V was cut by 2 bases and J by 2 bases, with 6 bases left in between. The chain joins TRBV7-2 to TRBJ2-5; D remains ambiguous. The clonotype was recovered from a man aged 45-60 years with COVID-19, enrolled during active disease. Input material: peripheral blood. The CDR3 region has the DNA TGTGCCAGCAGCTTAAACTCGCAAGAGACCCAGTACTTC. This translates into CASSLNSQETQYF.